These 15 T cell receptor beta chains share one sample of origin, sequenced in a study of cytomegalovirus exposure and HLA in healthy donors. Primers: 60 Vbeta forward and 13 Jbeta reverse. The assay was immunoSEQ multiplex PCR, and TCRdb's table has in-frame clones only and misses some. The table has over 150,000 clones, approximately 88% seen once. The sample consisted of PBMCs. The receptors derive from a boy aged 2 to 9 in good health and CMV-seronegative.

The chain recombines TRBV21-1 with TRBJ1-1. TRBV21-1 is annotated as a pseudogene. This CDR3 spans 13 amino acids. CDR3 protein: CASKRRERTEAFF. CDR3 bases: TGTGCCAGCAAAAGGCGGGAGAGGACTGAAGCTTTCTTT.

V is TRBV29-1 and J is TRBJ1-1; the D gene is possibly TRBD1 (6 bases). Deletions cut 6 bases from V and 4 bases from J, with 9 bases between. Germline lookup yields CDR1 SQVTM and CDR2 ANQGSEA. The CDR3 sequence is 11 residues long. The CDR3 DNA follows: TGCAGCGTACAGGGTGTCACTGAAGCTTTCTTT. The encoded protein is CSVQGVTEAFF.

The chain recombines TRBV7-9 with TRBJ2-1, with 8 bases that match TRBD2. The V gene end was trimmed by 5 bases and the J gene end by 6 bases; junction bases not matched to a gene: 9. The CDR3 contains 15 residues. Germline CDR1 SEHNR, CDR2 FQNEAQ (reference sequence). The CDR3 DNA reads TGTGCCAGCAGCCACCTTAGCGGGACGGGCAATGAGCAGTTCTTC. Translated: CASSHLSGTGNEQFF.

The chain links TRBV14 to TRBJ1-3; D gene unclear. The germline V gene encodes CDR1 SGHDN and CDR2 FVKESK. The V end was cut by 1 base, the J end by 9 bases, with 10 bases between. The CDR3 consists of 13 residues. CDR3 region: CASSQATIGTIYF. In nucleotides, the CDR3 is TGTGCCAGCAGCCAAGCCACTATCGGCACCATATATTTT.

Only a few counts were recorded for this clone. The rearrangement links TRBV7-8 to TRBJ2-5; D remains unclear. The V end lost 2 bases, the J end lost 1 base, and 14 bases lay between the germline ends. CDR3 size: 16 residues. Germline V lookup: CDR1 SGHVS, CDR2 FQNEAQ. The CDR3 DNA reads TGTGCCAGCAGCTTAACGCCAGCGTGGCGCCAAGAGACCCAGTACTTC. The encoded protein is CASSLTPAWRQETQYF.

The chain has TRBV10-3 and TRBJ2-3; 10 bases align to TRBD1. The CDR3 loop spans 15 amino acids. The germline V gene has CDR1 ENHRY and CDR2 SYGVKD. Losses at the gene ends were 2 bases for V and 2 bases for J; bases not matched to a gene: 1. In nucleotides, the CDR3 is TGTGCCATCAGTGAGGGGACAGGGGACACAGATACGCAGTATTTT. Residues: CAISEGTGDTDTQYF.

V and J are TRBV18 and TRBJ1-1; D is unclear. Trimming took 3 bases from V and 2 from J, leaving 10 bases between them. Germline V gene lookup returns CDR1 KGHSH and CDR2 LQKENI. This CDR3 has 14 amino acids. CDR3: CASSPERGNTEAFF. The CDR3 DNA sequence: TGTGCCAGCTCACCCGAACGGGGAAACACTGAAGCTTTCTTT.

J is TRBJ2-1 and V is TRBV15, with TRBD2 identical over 7 bases. Germline CDR1 is LNHNV and CDR2 is YYDKDF (reference sequence). The V gene end was trimmed by 0 bases and the J gene end by 8 bases; junction bases not matched to a gene: 10. The CDR3 consists of 16 residues. CDR3 bases: TGTGCCACCAGCAGAGATGGTGGGAGGGCCAGGGATGAGCAGTTCTTC. Encoded protein: CATSRDGGRARDEQFF.

The rearrangement uses TRBV19 and TRBJ1-2; 8 bases map to TRBD1. This CDR3 has 14 amino acids. Germline values: CDR1 LNHDA, CDR2 SQIVND (reference sequence). With V trimmed by 6 bases and J by 8 bases, 11 bases remained unmatched. CDR3 nucleotides: TGTGCCAGTAGCCGGGACAGGCCCCGCTGGGGCTACACCTTC. Its translation is CASSRDRPRWGYTF.

In nucleotides, the CDR3 is TGCGCCAGCAGCCAGGGGCTTGTCACTGAAGCTTTCTTT. Its translation: CASSQGLVTEAFF. The rearrangement uses TRBV4-3 and TRBJ1-1, with a possible D match to TRBD1 (5 bases). This CDR3 has 13 residues. V lost 3 bases to trimming and J lost 4 bases, with 9 bases between them. CDR1 LGHNA and CDR2 YSLEER come from the germline V gene.

This clone was found once. The rearrangement uses TRBV19 and TRBJ2-7, with D uncertain. V was trimmed by 3 bases and J by 0 bases, leaving 6 bases between them. Germline assignment: CDR1 LNHDA and CDR2 SQIVND (reference sequence). The CDR3 is made up of 13 amino acids. The CDR3 DNA reads TGTGCCAGTAGTATTACATACTCCTACGAGCAGTACTTC. Its protein product is CASSITYSYEQYF.

The rearrangement links TRBV5-4 to TRBJ1-1; weak D call: TRBD1 (5 bases). This CDR3 is 15 amino acids long. The V gene lost 4 bases and the J gene lost 2 bases, with 15 bases spanning the gap. Germline CDR1 SGHNT, CDR2 YYREEE (reference sequence). The CDR3 here is CASSPGSDANTEAFF. The CDR3 nucleotides are TGTGCCAGCAGCCCAGGGTCCGATGCAAACACTGAAGCTTTCTTT.

The chain combines TRBV19 with TRBJ2-7; 9 nucleotides match TRBD1. Trimming took 5 bases from V and 4 from J; bases not matched to a gene: 9. The CDR3 runs to 15 residues. CDR1 and CDR2 from the germline V gene are LNHDA and SQIVND (reference sequence). The CDR3 region is CASSSAGTGPYEQYF. DNA of the CDR3: TGTGCCAGTAGTTCAGCCGGGACAGGGCCTTACGAGCAGTACTTC.

The J gene is TRBJ1-2, the V gene TRBV20-1; no reliable D call. The germline gives CDR1 DFQATT, CDR2 SNEGSKA (reference sequence). The CDR3 is made up of 11 amino acids. V was cut by 5 bases and J by 6 bases, with 10 bases left in between. The CDR3 here is CSAVGSDGYTF. In DNA form, the CDR3 reads TGCAGTGCTGTGGGCTCGGATGGCTACACCTTC.

This rearrangement joins TRBV7-8 to TRBJ2-3; 8 nucleotides line up with TRBD2. The CDR3 loop spans 16 amino acids. Trimming at V came to 5 bases and at J to 2 bases, leaving 9 bases not matched to a gene. The germline V gene encodes CDR1 SGHVS and CDR2 FQNEAQ. CDR3 loop: CASSPRAGENTDTQYF. The CDR3 nucleotides read TGTGCCAGCAGCCCCCGAGCGGGAGAGAACACAGATACGCAGTATTTT. Using reference TRBV7-8 and TRBJ2-3 for the parts outside the CDR3, the full variable domain is GAGVSQSPRYKVAKRGQDVALRCDPISGHVSLFWYQQALGQGPEFLTYFQNEAQLDKSGLPSDRFFAERPEGSVSTLKIQRTQQEDSAVYLCASSPRAGENTDTQYFGPGTRLTVL.